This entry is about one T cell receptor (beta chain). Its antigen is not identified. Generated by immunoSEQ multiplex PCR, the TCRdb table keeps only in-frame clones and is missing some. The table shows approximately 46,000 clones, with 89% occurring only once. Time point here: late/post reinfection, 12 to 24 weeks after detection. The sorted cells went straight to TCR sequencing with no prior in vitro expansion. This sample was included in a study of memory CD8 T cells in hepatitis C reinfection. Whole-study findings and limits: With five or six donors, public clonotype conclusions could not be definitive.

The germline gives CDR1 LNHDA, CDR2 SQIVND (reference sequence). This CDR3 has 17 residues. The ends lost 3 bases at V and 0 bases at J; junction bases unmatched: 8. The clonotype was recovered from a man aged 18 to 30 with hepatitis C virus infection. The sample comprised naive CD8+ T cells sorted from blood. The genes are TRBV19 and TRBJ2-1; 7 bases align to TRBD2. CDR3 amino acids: CASSINLRTSSYNEQFF. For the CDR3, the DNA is TGTGCCAGTAGTATTAATCTGAGGACTAGCTCCTACAATGAGCAGTTCTTC.